This TCR beta chain was recovered during a study of glioma-infiltrating T cells. V lost 4 bases and J lost 1, with 14 bases in between. The CDR3 has 15 amino acids. CDR1 and CDR2 from the germline V gene are SGHRS and YFSETQ. TCR alpha and beta CDR3 regions were amplified from RNA using iRepertoire nested multiplex PCR. TCRdb independently ran MiXCR on the multiplex PCR reads; one entry per CDR3 protein. The sample includes over 15,000 distinct CDR3 sequences, about three fifths of them seen just once. This rearrangement joins TRBV5-1 to TRBJ1-1; D perhaps matches TRBD1 (6 bases). Input material: glioma tissue, nonneoplastic brain tissue, or PBMCs (not recorded which). This TCR was recovered from a human donor with low-grade glioma or glioblastoma, undergoing nonglioma brain surgery, or in good health (not recorded which). CDR3 nucleotide sequence: TGCGCCAGCAGCATAGTACAGGGAGGGAACACTGAAGCTTTCTTT. Its protein product is CASSIVQGGNTEAFF.